Following are 31 T cell receptor beta chains from one sample sequenced in a study of radiotherapy plus CTLA-4 blockade in lung cancer. Profiling relied on immunoSEQ multiplex PCR, and the TCRdb table lists in-frame clones only, not all of them. The sample carries 35,000 to 40,000 clones, approximately 86% recorded once. The material sequenced was peripheral blood, taken from a patient treated with radiotherapy plus ipilimumab. These receptors were collected from a human donor with non-small cell lung cancer whose response to radiotherapy plus ipilimumab could not be evaluated.

CDR3 amino acids: CASSYTRGGLGNTIYF. The CDR3 nucleotides are TGTGCCAGCAGCTACACCCGCGGGGGTCTCGGAAACACCATATATTTT. V usage is TRBV7-2 and J usage is TRBJ1-3, with a weak D call TRBD1 (5 bases). This CDR3 is 16 amino acids long. Germline V lookup: CDR1 SGHTA, CDR2 FQGNSA. V was cut by 4 bases and J by 4 bases, with 17 bases left in between. Full variable domain (remainder filled in from reference TRBV7-2 and TRBJ1-3): GAGVSQSPSNKVTEKGKDVELRCDPISGHTALYWYRQSLGQGLEFLIYFQGNSAPDKSGLPSDRFSAERTGGSVSTLTIQRTQQEDSAVYLCASSYTRGGLGNTIYFGEGSWLTVV.

This chain connects TRBV4-1 to TRBJ2-7, with D possibly matching TRBD1 (5 bases). Between the trimmed V and J ends, which lost 0 bases and 6 bases, there was a span of 18 bases. Germline V gene data show CDR1 as MGHRA and CDR2 as YSYEKL. The CDR3 is 16 amino acids. The CDR3 loop reads CASSQERSLVQGEQYF. DNA for the CDR3: TGCGCCAGCAGCCAAGAACGAAGCCTGGTTCAGGGCGAGCAGTACTTC.

The rearrangement links TRBV5-1 to TRBJ2-2, with D possibly matching TRBD2 (5 bases). Trimming pared 2 bases from V and 1 base from J, leaving 6 bases between. Germline CDR1 and CDR2: SGHRS and YFSETQ. The CDR3 consists of 14 residues. CDR3 region: CASSLGGNTGELFF. The CDR3 DNA reads TGCGCCAGCAGCTTAGGAGGGAACACCGGGGAGCTGTTTTTT.

V usage is TRBV5-1 and J usage is TRBJ2-3; the match to TRBD2 covers 13 bases. J lost 6 bases, V lost 0 bases, and 4 bases had no gene match. Germline V lookup: CDR1 SGHRS, CDR2 YFSETQ. This CDR3 has 16 residues. CDR3 coding DNA: TGCGCCAGCAGCTTGGGTGGGACTAGCGGGGATGATACGCAGTATTTT. Its translation is CASSLGGTSGDDTQYF. The full variable domain, completed using reference TRBV5-1 and TRBJ2-3, is KAGVTQTPRYLIKTRGQQVTLSCSPISGHRSVSWYQQTPGQGLQFLFEYFSETQRNKGNFPGRFSGRQFSNSRSEMNVSTLELGDSALYLCASSLGGTSGDDTQYFGPGTRLTVL.

The CDR3 loop reads CASSSTRGGQPTYEQYF. CDR3 in DNA: TGTGCCAGCAGCTCGACCCGGGGGGGCCAACCTACCTACGAGCAGTACTTC. This chain joins TRBV5-6 and TRBJ2-7, with 8 bases fitting TRBD2. Germline values: CDR1 SGHDT, CDR2 YYEEEE. J lost 2 bases, V lost 3 bases, and 13 bases had no gene match. The CDR3 runs 17 residues.

The rearrangement uses TRBV2 and TRBJ1-1; 9 bases are a match to TRBD1. This CDR3 region has 16 residues. Trimming removed 8 bases from V and 12 bases from J; junction bases left unmatched: 22. Per germline, CDR1 SNHLY and CDR2 FYNNEI. The CDR3 sequence is CASYRETGGGGRGTFF. CDR3 DNA: TGTGCCAGCTATCGCGAAACAGGGGGCGGTGGCAGAGGAACTTTCTTT. The variable domain in full, completed from reference TRBV2 and TRBJ1-1, reads EPEVTQTPSHQVTQMGQEVILRCVPISNHLYFYWYRQILGQKVEFLVSFYNNEISEKSEIFDDQFSVERPDGSNFTLKIRSTKLEDSAMYFCASYRETGGGGRGTFFGQGTRLTVV.

The chain uses TRBV7-9 and TRBJ2-3; 9 positions match TRBD1. Germline CDR1 and CDR2: SEHNR and FQNEAQ (reference sequence). Trimming removed 0 bases from V and 5 bases from J; junction bases left unmatched: 6. The CDR3 runs to 16 residues. DNA for the CDR3: TGTGCCAGCAGCTTAGCTGTGGGACAGGGCAGAGATACGCAGTATTTT. This translates into CASSLAVGQGRDTQYF.

This clone has only one observation. The gene calls are TRBV28 and TRBJ2-7; the match to TRBD1 covers 8 bases. Germline lookup yields CDR1 MDHEN and CDR2 SYDVKM. CDR3 length: 15 residues. V lost 6 bases, J lost 2 bases, and 9 bases stayed unmatched. The CDR3 coding sequence is TGTGCCAGCAGCCCCCAGGGGGCTGGAACCTACGAGCAGTACTTC. Translated: CASSPQGAGTYEQYF.

This sequence joins TRBV10-2 and TRBJ2-2; D is undetermined. Between the trimmed V and J ends, which lost 0 bases and 7 bases, there was a span of 9 bases. Looked up from germline, CDR1 is WSHSY and CDR2 is SAAADI. The CDR3 is 14 residues long. The CDR3 here is CASSESSRVGELFF. The CDR3 nucleotides are TGCGCCAGCAGTGAGTCTAGTAGAGTCGGGGAGCTGTTTTTT.

The genes are TRBV5-1 and TRBJ2-1; TRBD2 matches at 7 bases. The V gene end was trimmed by 0 bases and the J gene end by 0 bases; junction bases not matched to a gene: 18. There are 21 residues in the CDR3. Germline V CDR1 and CDR2: SGHRS, YFSETQ. CDR3 DNA sequence: TGCGCCAGCAGCTTGGGCGTTTTAGCGGGCCTGGTAAAGAGCTCCTACAATGAGCAGTTCTTC. It is translated as CASSLGVLAGLVKSSYNEQFF.

The chain uses TRBV28 and TRBJ1-1, with 8 bases aligning to TRBD1. The trim removed 4 bases at V and 6 bases at J, leaving 10 bases unmatched. Germline-derived CDR1 and CDR2 are MDHEN and SYDVKM. The CDR3 runs to 15 residues. The CDR3 reads CASSSQDRVIPEAFF. The CDR3 coding sequence is TGTGCCAGCAGTTCCCAGGACAGGGTGATCCCTGAAGCTTTCTTT.

The chain joins TRBV4-1 to TRBJ1-2; D possibly corresponds to TRBD1 (5 bases). The germline V gene encodes CDR1 MGHRA and CDR2 YSYEKL. CDR3 length equals 17 residues. V dropped 3 bases and J dropped 4 bases, with 21 bases sitting between them. This CDR3 reads CASSQEPSGGLAYGYTF. CDR3 sequence (DNA): TGCGCCAGCAGCCAGGAACCCTCCGGGGGACTGGCCTATGGCTACACCTTC.

The chain is built from TRBV11-3 and TRBJ2-5; the match to TRBD1 covers 7 bases. This CDR3 has 14 residues. V was clipped by 4 bases and J by 2 bases; unmatched bases: 4. Germline-derived CDR1 and CDR2 are SGHNT and YENEEA. CDR3 protein: CASSSDRTQETQYF. The CDR3 nucleotides read TGTGCCAGCAGCTCGGACAGGACGCAAGAGACCCAGTACTTC.

This clone was recorded a few times. The chain uses TRBV27 and TRBJ2-7; TRBD2 matches 7 bases. The CDR3 covers 15 residues. Trimming at V came to 3 bases and at J to 1 base, leaving 6 bases not matched to a gene. Germline CDR1 and CDR2: MNHEY and SMNVEV (reference sequence). The CDR3 region is CASSFSGEDSYEQYF. CDR3 nucleotides: TGTGCCAGCAGTTTCAGCGGGGAGGATTCCTACGAGCAGTACTTC.

The chain couples TRBV20-1 to TRBJ2-1, with unresolved D. This CDR3 region has 11 residues. Germline V gene lookup returns CDR1 DFQATT and CDR2 SNEGSKA (reference sequence). Trimming pared 3 bases from V and 4 bases from J, leaving 4 bases between. The CDR3 protein is CSASMYNEQFF. The CDR3 nucleotides read TGCAGTGCTAGTATGTACAATGAGCAGTTCTTC.

This clone was counted only a few times. The chain links TRBV2 to TRBJ2-1; 8 nucleotides match TRBD2. Germline V CDR1 and CDR2: SNHLY, FYNNEI. CDR3 length: 11 amino acids. V lost 7 bases to trimming and J lost 15 bases; unmatched junction nucleotides: 8. This CDR3 reads CASTGRTSTFF. The DNA of the CDR3 is TGTGCCAGCACCGGACGGACTAGCACGTTCTTC.

The gene calls are TRBV2 and TRBJ2-2, with 11 nucleotides matching TRBD2. CDR3 size: 17 residues. Germline V gives CDR1 SNHLY, CDR2 FYNNEI. The V gene end was trimmed by 7 bases and the J gene end by 4 bases; junction bases not matched to a gene: 11. The CDR3 DNA reads as TGTGCCAGCAAACGCGACGGGGGACTAGCGGCCACCGGGGAGCTGTTTTTT. Protein product: CASKRDGGLAATGELFF.

The genes are TRBV2 and TRBJ1-5, with 11 bases fitting TRBD1. Germline assignment: CDR1 SNHLY and CDR2 FYNNEI. Trimming took 6 bases from V and 3 from J; bases not matched to a gene: 4. CDR3 length: 15 residues. CDR3 nucleotide sequence: TGTGCCAGCAGGGACAGGGGGCGAGACAATCAGCCCCAGCATTTT. Residues: CASRDRGRDNQPQHF.

The table lists this clone with a few counts. The chain couples TRBV5-4 to TRBJ2-5; weak D call: TRBD1 (7 bases). This CDR3 contains 15 residues. Germline loops: CDR1 SGHNT, CDR2 YYREEE (reference sequence). Trimming removed 0 bases at V and 5 bases at J, with 14 bases between. The chain's CDR3 is CASSLGQGGPETQYF. CDR3 sequence (DNA): TGTGCCAGCAGCTTGGGACAGGGAGGACCCGAGACCCAGTACTTC.

The J gene is TRBJ2-7, the V gene TRBV28, with 8 bases aligning to TRBD2. This CDR3 spans 14 amino acids. Looked up from germline, CDR1 is MDHEN and CDR2 is SYDVKM. Trimming cost V 6 bases and J 4 bases; bases outside gene matches: 8. CDR3 sequence reads: CASRQAGVIYEQYF. Here the CDR3 DNA reads TGTGCCAGCAGACAAGCGGGAGTCATTTACGAGCAGTACTTC. Supplemented by reference TRBV28 and TRBJ2-7, the full variable domain reads DVKVTQSSRYLVKRTGEKVFLECVQDMDHENMFWYRQDPGLGLRLIYFSYDVKMKEKGDIPEGYSVSREKKERFSLILESASTNQTSMYLCASRQAGVIYEQYFGPGTRLTVT.

The chain couples TRBV4-3 to TRBJ2-7; D is uncertain. This CDR3 is built from 15 residues. Germline CDR1 reads LGHNA; CDR2 reads YSLEER. V lost 2 bases to trimming and J lost 1 base, with 12 bases between them. The CDR3 sequence is CASSQTAGVSYEQYF. The CDR3 DNA is TGCGCCAGCAGCCAAACCGCAGGTGTTTCCTACGAGCAGTACTTC.

This sequence joins TRBV15 and TRBJ2-5, with D maybe TRBD1 (6 bases). This CDR3 is 14 amino acids long. The V end was cut by 5 bases, the J end by 5 bases, with 15 bases between. Germline V gene data show CDR1 as LNHNV and CDR2 as YYDKDF (reference sequence). CDR3 bases: TGTGCCACCAGCCCCCGGACAGTTTACGAGACCCAGTACTTC. Residues: CATSPRTVYETQYF.

This clone came up a few times. The chain has TRBV28 and TRBJ1-6, with D uncertain. V was trimmed by 3 bases and J by 7 bases, leaving 10 bases between them. The CDR3 sequence is 14 residues long. Per the germline V gene, CDR1 is MDHEN and CDR2 is SYDVKM. CDR3 residues: CASSFGRENSPLHF. Written as DNA, the CDR3 is TGTGCCAGCAGTTTCGGGCGGGAGAATTCACCCCTCCACTTT.

The V gene is TRBV7-2, the J gene TRBJ1-5; D remains ambiguous. The length of the CDR3 is 12 residues. CDR1 and CDR2 from the germline V gene are SGHTA and FQGNSA. V lost 5 bases and J lost 3, with 5 bases in between. This CDR3 is CASSVYNQPQHF. The CDR3 DNA reads as TGTGCCAGCAGCGTATACAATCAGCCCCAGCATTTT.

The J gene is TRBJ1-5, the V gene TRBV28; no reliable D call. This CDR3 is built from 13 residues. Trimming pared 2 bases from V and 6 bases from J, leaving 8 bases between. Germline V gene sequence: CDR1 MDHEN, CDR2 SYDVKM. The CDR3 protein is CASSLGRSQPQHF. The DNA of the CDR3 is TGTGCCAGCAGTTTAGGTAGGAGTCAGCCCCAGCATTTT.

The chain uses TRBV10-3 and TRBJ2-5, with D possibly matching TRBD2 (5 bases). The CDR3 totals 16 residues. The V end lost 3 bases, the J end lost 1 base, and 15 bases lay between the germline ends. Germline assignment: CDR1 ENHRY and CDR2 SYGVKD. The chain's CDR3 is CAISDTVRGGQETQYF. DNA of the CDR3: TGTGCCATCAGTGACACCGTCAGAGGAGGCCAAGAGACCCAGTACTTC.

The CDR3 bases are TGTGCCAGCAGGACTAGCTTACCAGATACGCAGTATTTT. It encodes CASRTSLPDTQYF. This chain connects TRBV6-1 to TRBJ2-3; 7 nucleotides align to TRBD2. This CDR3 comprises 13 residues. With V trimmed by 6 bases and J by 4 bases, 4 bases remained unmatched. Germline values: CDR1 MNHNS, CDR2 SASEGT.

This clone was counted only a few times. The chain combines TRBV4-2 with TRBJ2-2; D unresolved. CDR3 size: 14 residues. CDR1 and CDR2 (germline): LGHNA, YNFKEQ. The V gene lost 1 base and the J gene lost 7 bases, with 10 bases spanning the gap. The CDR3 region is CASSQARNRGELFF. The CDR3 DNA reads TGTGCCAGCAGCCAAGCCAGGAACCGCGGGGAGCTGTTTTTT.

The CDR3 nucleotides are TGTGCCAGCTCACCAACTAAGGACAGTTACTCTGGAAACACCATATATTTT. Protein sequence: CASSPTKDSYSGNTIYF. The chain recombines TRBV18 with TRBJ1-3, with a possible D match to TRBD1 (6 bases). The CDR3 totals 17 residues. CDR1 is KGHSH and CDR2 is LQKENI in the germline V gene. V lost 2 bases and J lost 0, with 14 bases in between.

This chain joins TRBV6-6 and TRBJ2-7; 12 positions match TRBD2. CDR1 and CDR2 (germline): MNHNY, SVGAGI (reference sequence). J gave up 4 bases and V 9 bases, and 4 bases lay outside the gene matches. CDR3 size: 13 residues. CDR3 bases: TGTGCCAGTGGACTAGCGGGATTATACGAGCAGTACTTC. It yields the protein CASGLAGLYEQYF.

This chain links TRBV11-2 with TRBJ1-1; D is unclear. V was clipped by 0 bases and J by 0 bases, with 5 bases between them. This CDR3 has 14 residues. Germline assignment: CDR1 SGHAT and CDR2 FQNNGV. This CDR3 is CASSLERVNTEAFF. Written as DNA, the CDR3 is TGTGCCAGCAGCTTAGAACGGGTGAACACTGAAGCTTTCTTT.